Listed here are 14 T cell receptor beta chains from one sample, sequenced in a study of blood T cell repertoires in COVID-19. Clones were sequenced by immunoSEQ multiplex PCR, and TCRdb holds only the in-frame ones, with some missing. There are about 240,000 clones in the sample; more than 85% occur only once, and more than 6.5% lies in the top ten. Sequenced sample: peripheral blood. The receptors here all came from a woman aged 70-85 years with active or convalescent COVID-19.

The chain combines TRBV2 with TRBJ1-2; unclear D gene. Germline loops: CDR1 SNHLY, CDR2 FYNNEI. This CDR3 has 13 residues. V was cut by 3 bases and J by 7 bases, with 12 bases left in between. Here the CDR3 DNA reads TGTGCCAGCAGTGAGGCCAGAGCGGGTGGCTACACCTTC. Amino acids: CASSEARAGGYTF.

The sample holds one count of this clone. This chain uses TRBV11-3 with TRBJ1-2; 7 bases align to TRBD1. V was clipped by 5 bases and J by 5 bases; unmatched bases: 8. The germline V gene has CDR1 SGHNT and CDR2 YENEEA. The CDR3 consists of 14 residues. CDR3 nucleotides: TGTGCCAGCAGCCAGACAGGGCCAAGATATGGCTACACCTTC. It encodes CASSQTGPRYGYTF.

This clone has only a few counts. This chain uses TRBV27 with TRBJ1-2, with unresolved D. The CDR3 spans 13 residues. V gave up 0 bases and J gave up 3 bases, with 5 bases separating them. Germline CDR1 MNHEY, CDR2 SMNVEV (reference sequence). This CDR3 reads CASSLSEYYGYTF. CDR3 DNA: TGTGCCAGCAGTTTATCGGAGTACTATGGCTACACCTTC.

This rearrangement joins TRBV19 to TRBJ2-7; possible D gene TRBD1, 5 bases. The CDR3 is 14 residues long. The V end was cut by 7 bases, the J end by 6 bases, with 19 bases between. Germline loops: CDR1 LNHDA, CDR2 SQIVND (reference sequence). The CDR3 loop reads CASKNMAGKTEQYF. The CDR3 DNA follows: TGTGCCAGTAAAAATATGGCAGGGAAAACCGAGCAGTACTTC.

This clone was seen a handful of times. J is TRBJ1-6 and V is TRBV19; tentatively, D is TRBD1 (5 bases). Germline CDR1 LNHDA, CDR2 SQIVND (reference sequence). V was clipped by 4 bases and J by 8 bases, with 9 bases between them. CDR3 length: 13 amino acids. The CDR3 here is CASSSAGHSPLHF. Here the CDR3 DNA reads TGTGCCAGTAGTAGCGCAGGGCATTCACCCCTCCACTTT.

The rearrangement uses TRBV19 and TRBJ1-2; D remains ambiguous. Trimming shortened V by 6 bases and J by 4 bases, and 6 bases separated the two germline ends. There are 11 residues in the CDR3. CDR1 LNHDA and CDR2 SQIVND come from the germline V gene (reference sequence). The CDR3 nucleotides read TGTGCCAGTAGATTGCGCTATGGCTACACCTTC. Translating gives CASRLRYGYTF. Supplemented by reference TRBV19 and TRBJ1-2, the full variable domain reads DGGITQSPKYLFRKEGQNVTLSCEQNLNHDAMYWYRQDPGQGLRLIYYSQIVNDFQKGDIAEGYSVSREKKESFPLTVTSAQKNPTAFYLCASRLRYGYTFGSGTRLTVV.

The V and J genes are TRBV5-8 and TRBJ1-1, with TRBD1 identical over 8 bases. This CDR3 is built from 13 residues. CDR1 SGHTS and CDR2 YDEGEE come from the germline V gene. V trimming: 2 bases; J trimming: 6 bases; junction bases outside the gene matches: 3. The CDR3 region is CASSFPGGSEAFF. The DNA of the CDR3 is TGTGCCAGCAGCTTCCCAGGGGGCTCTGAAGCTTTCTTT.

The chain couples TRBV3-1 (or the pseudogene TRBV3-2) to TRBJ2-3, with 7 bases identical to TRBD2. Per germline, CDR1 LGHDT and CDR2 YNNKEL (reference sequence). The CDR3 is 15 amino acids. After removal of 4 bases from V and 1 base from J, the junction contained 5 bases not matched to a gene. The CDR3 DNA follows: TGTGCCAGCAGCCCCCGACTAGCACGCACAGATACGCAGTATTTT. This codes for CASSPRLARTDTQYF.

V and J are TRBV18 and TRBJ2-7; D is perhaps TRBD1 (5 bases). The ends were cut back, 3 bases at V and 2 bases at J, with 11 bases in the middle. Germline assignment: CDR1 KGHSH and CDR2 LQKENI. The CDR3 extends over 14 amino acids. The CDR3 DNA sequence: TGTGCCAGCTCACCGGTCAGGGATCCCTACGAGCAGTACTTC. Its translation is CASSPVRDPYEQYF.

This chain joins TRBV7-2 and TRBJ1-3, with a tentative D call TRBD1 (5 bases). Germline lookup yields CDR1 SGHTA and CDR2 FQGNSA. This CDR3 contains 15 residues. The V end was cut by 5 bases, the J end by 0 bases, with 11 bases between. The CDR3 nucleotides are TGTGCCAGCAGCAACGACAGAAACTCTGGAAACACCATATATTTT. Protein product: CASSNDRNSGNTIYF.

The chain uses TRBV5-8 and TRBJ2-5; tentatively, D is TRBD1 (5 bases). Deletions cut 0 bases from V and 2 bases from J, with 17 bases between. The CDR3 sequence is 17 residues long. CDR1 is SGHTS, CDR2 YDEGEE, per germline. CDR3 in amino acids: CASSLGTGDISQETQYF. The CDR3 coding sequence is TGTGCCAGCAGCTTGGGAACAGGTGACATCTCTCAAGAGACCCAGTACTTC.

V gene TRBV3-1 (or the pseudogene TRBV3-2) combines with J gene TRBJ1-1; D remains unclear. Germline loops: CDR1 LGHDT, CDR2 YNNKEL (reference sequence). This CDR3 has 12 residues. V lost 3 bases and J lost 1, with 3 bases in between. CDR3 region: CASSHWNTEAFF. The CDR3 bases are TGTGCCAGCAGCCACTGGAACACTGAAGCTTTCTTT.

The V gene is TRBV28, the J gene TRBJ1-5, with D perhaps matching TRBD1 (6 bases). The V gene's germline CDR1 is MDHEN and CDR2 SYDVKM. Trimming took off 5 bases at V and 2 bases at J, with 13 bases between the two ends. There are 15 residues in the CDR3. For the CDR3, the DNA is TGTGCCAGCAGTCCCCAGGACAGACGCAATCAGCCCCAGCATTTT. It specifies CASSPQDRRNQPQHF.

This clone has just one count. The chain's CDR3 is CASRSQAHEKLFF. In DNA, the CDR3 is TGTGCCAGCAGATCACAGGCCCATGAAAAACTGTTTTTT. The rearrangement uses TRBV11-2 and TRBJ1-4; tentative D call: TRBD1 (5 bases). Germline CDR1 and CDR2: SGHAT and FQNNGV. There are 13 residues in the CDR3. V was shortened by 6 bases and J by 6 bases, with 11 bases between the two germline ends.